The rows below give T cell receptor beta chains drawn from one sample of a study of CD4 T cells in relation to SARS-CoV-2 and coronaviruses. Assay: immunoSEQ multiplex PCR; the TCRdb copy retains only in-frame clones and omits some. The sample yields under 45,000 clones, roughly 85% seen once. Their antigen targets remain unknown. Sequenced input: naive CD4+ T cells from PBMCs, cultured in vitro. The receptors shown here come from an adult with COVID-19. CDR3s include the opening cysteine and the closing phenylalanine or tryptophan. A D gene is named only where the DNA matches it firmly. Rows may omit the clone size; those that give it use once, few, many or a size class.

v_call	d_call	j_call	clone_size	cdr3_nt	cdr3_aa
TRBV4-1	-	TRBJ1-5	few	TGCGCCAGCAGCCTCACAGGGTTGAGCAATCAGCCCCAGCATTTT	CASSLTGLSNQPQHF
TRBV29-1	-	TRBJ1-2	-	TGCAGCGTTGCGGGACACCGAGCGGACTATGGCTACACCTTC	CSVAGHRADYGYTF
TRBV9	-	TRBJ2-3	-	TGTGCCAGCAGCGTAGGAGGCGAGGGGCAGGGTACGCAGTATTTT	CASSVGGEGQGTQYF
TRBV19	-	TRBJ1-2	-	TGTGCCAGTAAGGGGCCGGGGATTGGTGGCTACACCTTC	CASKGPGIGGYTF
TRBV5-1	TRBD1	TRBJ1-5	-	TGCGCCAGCAGACGGATAAGGGACAGGCCATATCCGCCCCAGCATTTT	CASRRIRDRPYPPQHF
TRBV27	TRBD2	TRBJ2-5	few	TGTGCCAGCACCGGACTAGCTCAAAAGACCCAGTACTTC	CASTGLAQKTQYF
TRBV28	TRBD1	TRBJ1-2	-	TGTGCCACCGGGACAGGTGCGAACTATGGCTACACCTTC	CATGTGANYGYTF
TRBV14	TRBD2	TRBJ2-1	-	TGTGCCAGCAGCCAATATCCAGCGGGGGTCTACAATGAGCAGTTCTTC	CASSQYPAGVYNEQFF
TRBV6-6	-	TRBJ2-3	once	TGTGCCAGCAGTTCCCCGACGTCCCCAGATACGCAGTATTTT	CASSSPTSPDTQYF
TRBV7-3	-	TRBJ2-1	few	TGTGCCAGCAGCTACGGGACTCACAATGAGCAGTTCTTC	CASSYGTHNEQFF
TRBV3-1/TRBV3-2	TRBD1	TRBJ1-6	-	TGTGCCAGCAGCCTAGGACAGGGGGCAAGGTCCCTCCACTTT	CASSLGQGARSLHF
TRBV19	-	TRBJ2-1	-	TGTGCCATTTCAGACCGGATCAATGAGCAGTTCTTC	CAISDRINEQFF
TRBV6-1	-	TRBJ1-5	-	TGTGCCAGCAGTGAAGGGGTGGGGGTTAGCAATCAGCCCCAGCATTTT	CASSEGVGVSNQPQHF
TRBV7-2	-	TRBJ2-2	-	TGTGCCAGCAGCTTATGGTCTTCCGGGACCGGGGAGCTGTTTTTT	CASSLWSSGTGELFF
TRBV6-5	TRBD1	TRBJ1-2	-	TGTGCCAGCAGAGAGACAGGGGGGTATGGCTACACCTTC	CASRETGGYGYTF
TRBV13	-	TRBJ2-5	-	TGTGCCAGCAGCTCCGGGACAATTTACGGAGAGACCCAGTACTTC	CASSSGTIYGETQYF
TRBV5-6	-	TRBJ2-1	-	TGTGCCAGCAGCTTCTACCGCCCGGGTTCCGGTGAGCAGTTCTTC	CASSFYRPGSGEQFF
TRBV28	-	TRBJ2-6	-	TGTGCCAGCAGCTCCCCCTTCCCCGCTGGGGCCAACGTCCTGACTTTC	CASSSPFPAGANVLTF
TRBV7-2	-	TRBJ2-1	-	TGTGCCAGCAGCATCAACAGGGTTTGGGATGAGCAGTTCTTC	CASSINRVWDEQFF
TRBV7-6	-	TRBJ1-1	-	TGTGCCAGCAGCGCCACAGGGTTTATACGCGGCACTGAAGCTTTCTTT	CASSATGFIRGTEAFF
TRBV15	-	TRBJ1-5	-	TGTGCCACCAGCAGAGTTGGGGGACAGCCCCAGCATTTT	CATSRVGGQPQHF
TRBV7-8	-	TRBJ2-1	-	TGTGCCAGCAGTCCCCTTTATGGGAGCTACAATGAGCAGTTCTTC	CASSPLYGSYNEQFF
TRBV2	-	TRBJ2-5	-	TGTGCCAGCAGTGGCCTCAGGGGAGGGGAGACCCAGTACTTC	CASSGLRGGETQYF
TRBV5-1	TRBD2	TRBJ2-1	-	TGCGCCAGCAGCTTCCAATTAGCGGGTGAGCAGTTCTTC	CASSFQLAGEQFF
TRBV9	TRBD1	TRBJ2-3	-	TGTGCCAGCAGCGTAGCCGTGGGGACAGGGGTAACAGATACGCAGTATTTT	CASSVAVGTGVTDTQYF
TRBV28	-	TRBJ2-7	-	TGTGCCATAAGAGGGGCCTCCTACGAGCAGTACTTC	CAIRGASYEQYF
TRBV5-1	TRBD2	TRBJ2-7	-	TGCGCCAGCAGCTTGGCGGGGACTAGCGGGAGGGGCTCCTACGAGCAGTACTTC	CASSLAGTSGRGSYEQYF
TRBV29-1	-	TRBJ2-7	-	TGCAGCGTGGGATCGGGGGCCTCGGGGCAGTACTTC	CSVGSGASGQYF
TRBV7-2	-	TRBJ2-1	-	TGTGCCAGCACCTCCCAGAGCGCCTCTCGGAATGAGCAGTTCTTC	CASTSQSASRNEQFF
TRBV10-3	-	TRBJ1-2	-	TGTGCCATCAGCCCAGAGGAAAGGTTCAGGACCTTC	CAISPEERFRTF
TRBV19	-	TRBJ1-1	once	TGTGCCAGTAGTTCAGGGAGAAACACTGAAGCTTTCTTT	CASSSGRNTEAFF
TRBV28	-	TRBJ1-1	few	TGTGCCAGCAGTTTACAGGGAACTGAAGCTTTCTTT	CASSLQGTEAFF
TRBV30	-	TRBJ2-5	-	TGTGCCTGGAGGGAATTGATTCAAGAGACCCAGTACTTC	CAWRELIQETQYF
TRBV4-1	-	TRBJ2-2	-	TGCGCCAGCAGCCAAGAGGAGTTAGGGGGGATGAACACCGGGGAGCTGTTTTTT	CASSQEELGGMNTGELFF
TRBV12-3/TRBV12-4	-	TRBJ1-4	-	TGTGCCAGCAGTTTAGGTGCAAGGGTGTTTTTT	CASSLGARVFF
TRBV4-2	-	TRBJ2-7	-	TGTGCCAGCAGCCAGGGCGGCAAGGGAACCTACGAGCAGTACTTC	CASSQGGKGTYEQYF
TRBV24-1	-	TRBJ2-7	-	TGTGCCACCAAACCCGACATGAGCTCCTACGAGCAGTACTTC	CATKPDMSSYEQYF
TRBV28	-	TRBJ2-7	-	TGTGCCAGCAGTTTTCGCCCGGGACCCCCCTACGAGCAGTACTTC	CASSFRPGPPYEQYF
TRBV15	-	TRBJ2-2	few	TGTGCCACCAGCAGAGATTTCTTGGGCACCGGGGAGCTGTTTTTT	CATSRDFLGTGELFF
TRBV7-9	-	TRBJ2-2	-	TGTGCCAGCATCCTTCACCCCGACAGTACCGGGGAGCTGTTTTTT	CASILHPDSTGELFF
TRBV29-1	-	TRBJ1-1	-	TGCAGCACGGTCCCAGGTAACACTGAAGCTTTCTTT	CSTVPGNTEAFF
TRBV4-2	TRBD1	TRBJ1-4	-	TGTGCCAGCAGCCAGCAGGTCGGGACAGGGACGGCATCTAATGAAAAACTGTTTTTT	CASSQQVGTGTASNEKLFF
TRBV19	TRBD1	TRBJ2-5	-	TGTGCCAGTAGTCCCGGGACAGGGATAGGAGAGACCCAGTACTTC	CASSPGTGIGETQYF
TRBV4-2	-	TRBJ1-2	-	TGTGCCAGCAGCCAAGAGGCTCCAGGGGCGCGCTATGGCTACACCTTC	CASSQEAPGARYGYTF
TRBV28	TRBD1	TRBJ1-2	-	TGTGCCAGCAGTCCTCGGACAGGGGGTTCTTTATTCTATGGCTACACCTTC	CASSPRTGGSLFYGYTF
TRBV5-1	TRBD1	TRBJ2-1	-	TGCGCCAGCCGACTACCGGGACAGGTATACAATGAGCAGTTCTTC	CASRLPGQVYNEQFF
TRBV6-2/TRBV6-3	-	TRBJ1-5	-	TGTGCCAGCAGCGAACCCCCTAGAAATCAGCCCCAGCATTTT	CASSEPPRNQPQHF
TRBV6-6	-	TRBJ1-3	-	TGTGCCAGCAGCCGGGACATCTCTGGAAACACCATATATTTT	CASSRDISGNTIYF
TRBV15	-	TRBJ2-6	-	TGTGCCACCAGCAGAGATCGGGCTACTGGGGCCAACGTCCTGACTTTC	CATSRDRATGANVLTF
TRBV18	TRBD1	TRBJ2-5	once	TGTGCCAGCTCACCACAACAGGGGGCTCGAGGAGAGACCCAGTACTTC	CASSPQQGARGETQYF
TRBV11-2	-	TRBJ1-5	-	TGTGCCAGCAGCTCAGGGAGGTATCAGCCCCAGCATTTT	CASSSGRYQPQHF
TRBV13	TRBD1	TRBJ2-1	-	TGTGCCAGCAGCTTAGTAACAGGGGGCAGGTACAATGAGCAGTTCTTC	CASSLVTGGRYNEQFF